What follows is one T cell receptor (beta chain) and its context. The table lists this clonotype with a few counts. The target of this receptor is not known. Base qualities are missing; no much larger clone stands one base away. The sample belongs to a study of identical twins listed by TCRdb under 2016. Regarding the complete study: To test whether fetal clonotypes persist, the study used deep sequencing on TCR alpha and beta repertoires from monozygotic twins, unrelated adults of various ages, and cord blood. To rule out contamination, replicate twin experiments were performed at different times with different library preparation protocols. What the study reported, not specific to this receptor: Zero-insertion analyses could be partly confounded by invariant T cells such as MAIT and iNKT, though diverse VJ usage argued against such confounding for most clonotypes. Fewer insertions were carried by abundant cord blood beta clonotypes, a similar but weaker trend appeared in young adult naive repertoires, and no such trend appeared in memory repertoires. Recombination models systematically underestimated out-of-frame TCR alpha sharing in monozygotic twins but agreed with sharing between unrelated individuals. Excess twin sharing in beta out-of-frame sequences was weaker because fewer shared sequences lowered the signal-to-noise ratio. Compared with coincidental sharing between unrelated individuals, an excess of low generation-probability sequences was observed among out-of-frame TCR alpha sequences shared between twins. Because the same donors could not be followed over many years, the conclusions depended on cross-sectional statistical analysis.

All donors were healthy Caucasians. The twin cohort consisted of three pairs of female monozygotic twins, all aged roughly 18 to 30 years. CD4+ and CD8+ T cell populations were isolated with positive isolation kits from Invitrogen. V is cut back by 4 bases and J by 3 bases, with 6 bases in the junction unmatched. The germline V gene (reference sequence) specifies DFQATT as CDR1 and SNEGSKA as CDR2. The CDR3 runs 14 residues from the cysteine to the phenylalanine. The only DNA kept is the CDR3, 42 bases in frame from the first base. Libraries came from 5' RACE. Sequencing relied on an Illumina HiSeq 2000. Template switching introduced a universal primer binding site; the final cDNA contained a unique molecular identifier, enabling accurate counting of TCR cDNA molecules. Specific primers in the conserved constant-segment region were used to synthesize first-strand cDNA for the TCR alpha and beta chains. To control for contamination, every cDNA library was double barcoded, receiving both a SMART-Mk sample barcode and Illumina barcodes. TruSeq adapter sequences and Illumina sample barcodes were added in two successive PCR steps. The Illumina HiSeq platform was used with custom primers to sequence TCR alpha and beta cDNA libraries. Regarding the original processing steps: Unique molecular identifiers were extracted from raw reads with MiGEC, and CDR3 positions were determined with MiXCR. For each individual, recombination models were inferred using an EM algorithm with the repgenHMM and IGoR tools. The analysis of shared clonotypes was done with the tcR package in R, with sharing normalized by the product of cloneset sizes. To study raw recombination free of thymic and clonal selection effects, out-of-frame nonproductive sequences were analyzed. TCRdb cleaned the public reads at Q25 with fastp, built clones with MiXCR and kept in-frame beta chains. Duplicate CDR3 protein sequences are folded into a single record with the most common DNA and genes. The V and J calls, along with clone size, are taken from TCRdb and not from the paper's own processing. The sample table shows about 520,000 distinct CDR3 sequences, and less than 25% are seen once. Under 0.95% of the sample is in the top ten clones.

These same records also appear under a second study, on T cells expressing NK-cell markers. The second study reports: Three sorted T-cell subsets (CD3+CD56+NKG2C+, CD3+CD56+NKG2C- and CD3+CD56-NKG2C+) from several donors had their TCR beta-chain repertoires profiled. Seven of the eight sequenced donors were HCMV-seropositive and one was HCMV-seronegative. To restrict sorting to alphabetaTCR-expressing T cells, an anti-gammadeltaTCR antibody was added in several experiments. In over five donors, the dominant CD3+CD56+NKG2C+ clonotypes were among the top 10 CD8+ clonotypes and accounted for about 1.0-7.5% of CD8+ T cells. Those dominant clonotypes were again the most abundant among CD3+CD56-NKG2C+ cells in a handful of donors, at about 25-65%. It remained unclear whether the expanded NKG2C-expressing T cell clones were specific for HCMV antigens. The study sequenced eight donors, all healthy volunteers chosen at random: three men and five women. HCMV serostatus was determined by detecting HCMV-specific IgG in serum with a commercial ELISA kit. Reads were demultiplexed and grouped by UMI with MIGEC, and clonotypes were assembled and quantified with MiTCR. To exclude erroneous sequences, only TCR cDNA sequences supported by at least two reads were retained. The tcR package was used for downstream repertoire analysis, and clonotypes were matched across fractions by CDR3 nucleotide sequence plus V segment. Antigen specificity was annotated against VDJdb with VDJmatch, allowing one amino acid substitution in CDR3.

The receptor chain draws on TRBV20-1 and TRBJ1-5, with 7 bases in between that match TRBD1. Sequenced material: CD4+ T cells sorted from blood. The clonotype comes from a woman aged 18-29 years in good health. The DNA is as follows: TGCAGTGCTAACCGGGACAGACACAATCAGCCCCAGCATTTT. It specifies CSANRDRHNQPQHF.